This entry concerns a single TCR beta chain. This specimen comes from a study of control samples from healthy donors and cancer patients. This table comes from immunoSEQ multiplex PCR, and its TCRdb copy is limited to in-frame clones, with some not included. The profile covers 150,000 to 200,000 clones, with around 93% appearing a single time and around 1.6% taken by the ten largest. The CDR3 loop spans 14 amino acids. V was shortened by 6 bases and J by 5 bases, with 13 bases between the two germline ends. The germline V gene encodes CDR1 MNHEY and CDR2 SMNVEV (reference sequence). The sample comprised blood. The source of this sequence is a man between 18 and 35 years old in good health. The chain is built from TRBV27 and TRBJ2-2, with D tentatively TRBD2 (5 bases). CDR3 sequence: CASSRNGETGELFF. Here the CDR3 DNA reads TGTGCCAGCAGCCGAAACGGGGAGACCGGGGAGCTGTTTTTT.